This TCR beta chain was retrieved from a study of vaccination effects on CD4 cells after COVID-19 (dated by TCRdb to between 2020 and 2023). For context, the study as a whole: Participants received two doses of either the BNT162b2 or the mRNA-1273 mRNA SARS-CoV-2 vaccine. Altogether, over 9 COVID-19 convalescent patients and a few SARS-CoV-2-naive healthy vaccine recipients made up the full study. The Oncomine TCR Beta short-read assay on an Illumina iSeq 100 was used to sequence cultures from other donors in the study. In both COVID-19 convalescent patients and infection-naive vaccine recipients, the study compared SARS-CoV-2 spike-specific CD4+ TCR repertoires from before mRNA vaccination with those from after it. Findings and caveats that apply to the study as a whole: Among healthy vaccine recipients, nearly all vaccine-induced clones were SARS-CoV-2 mono-reactive, and only 1 of 255 was cross-reactive with common cold coronaviruses. The study was limited by a small number of convalescent patients and lacked early post-infection timepoints. Marked clonal contraction was observed in both infection-induced and vaccine-induced clones at late post-vaccination timepoints, consistent with waning T cell responses.

In the ViraFEST assay, PBMC were stimulated with viral peptide pools, and antigen-specific CD4+ T cell clonotypes were then identified by expansion using TCR sequencing. After less than eleven days of culture, CD4+ T cells were isolated with the EasySep CD4+ T cell isolation kit. Healthy vaccine recipients had no prior SARS-CoV-2 infection, confirmed by negative nucleocapsid antibodies before and after vaccination. Each well held some 1.9 million PBMC cultured in IMDM containing approximately 5% human AB serum, roughly 10 IU/ml IL-2 and gentamicin, along with roughly 10 ug/ml peptides. Half of the culture medium was replaced with fresh IL-2-containing medium on days 3 and 7. Unless noted otherwise, every peptide stimulation condition was cultured in triplicate wells. PBMC were separated from whole blood using Ficoll-Paque Plus gradient centrifugation and were then either cryopreserved at -140C or used fresh. Overlapping peptide pools spanned the spike proteins of SARS-CoV-2 and the common cold coronaviruses HCoV-NL63, HCoV-OC43 and HCoV-229E. Genomic DNA was extracted from cultured CD4+ T cells with the QIAamp micro DNA kit.

CDR1 and CDR2 (SGHRS, YFSETQ) derive from the germline V gene. Compared with germline, V lacks 6 bases and J lacks 4 bases; bases without a gene match: 9. Taken from cysteine to phenylalanine, the CDR3 has 14 residues. CDR3 DNA only is kept here, 42 bases in frame from base 1. This clone counts as medium-sized (0.01 to 0.1%). No antigen is known for it. Base quality data are lacking; no much larger clone is found one base away. The method behind the library was the immunoSEQ multiplex PCR assay. DNA from the cultured, isolated CD4+ T cells was subjected to TCR beta CDR3 sequencing. The original pipeline was this. Non-productive TCR sequences were removed, reads were trimmed to the CDR3 region, and CDR3s of at least 7 amino acids were retained. The MANAFEST web app was used to pick out antigen-specific clonotypes by comparing their expansion in peptide wells with that in reference cultures. To be called positive, a clone needed expansion at FDR<0.05 compared with the reference and with all other wells, an odds ratio greater than 5, and a frequency greater than 0.1% in two replicate wells. Clonotypes significantly expanded in SARS-CoV-2 spike wells and in at least one common cold coronavirus spike condition were defined as cross-reactive. Levenshtein distance calculated with the stringdist R package was used to assess CDR3 similarity, and unrooted trees were constructed with ape in R 3.6.1. As stored in TCRdb, this immuneACCESS dataset retains in-frame rearrangements with V and J assigned. A fraction of the clones does not appear; measured against another copy, unresolved V genes explain less than half of the discrepancy, and the remainder lacks a known reason. V, J and clone size are taken as reported in that table, and D and trimming were inferred from the DNA itself. The sample yields some 8,000 clones; roughly 79% were counted once. The leading ten clones occupy around 12% of the sample.

Here the chain combines TRBV5-1 and TRBJ1-2, with 7 bases in between that match TRBD1. The sample in question was CD4+ T cells from PBMCs cultured with HCoV-229E spike peptides, obtained before COVID-19 vaccination. The cell subset or site label for this specimen denotes: HCoV-229E spike overlapping peptide pool stimulation. The source of this sequence is a human donor who received a COVID-19 vaccine. The DNA is TGCGCCAGCACCAACGGACAGGACGCCTATGGCTACACCTTC. Translated, this is CASTNGQDAYGYTF.